A selection of T cell receptor beta chains follows, all from one sample in a study of Ad26.COV2.S vaccination and SARS-CoV-2 variants. Assay used: immunoSEQ multiplex PCR; TCRdb lists only in-frame clones, some missing. The table has about 500,000 clones, 80% to 90% seen once. The sample consisted of peripheral blood, taken in a trial of Ad26.COV2.S vaccine versus placebo. The receptors were gathered from a person between 18 and 65 years old who received the Ad26.COV2.S COVID-19 vaccine or a placebo. The CDR3 runs from the conserved cysteine through the conserved F or W. A D gene is named only where the DNA matches it firmly. Clone size is not always given. Where it is, it says once, few, many or a class for expanded clones.

NA | TRBJ1-1 | NA | TRBV7-6 | CASSTEGPRTEAFF | TGTGCCAGCAGCACGGAAGGGCCGAGGACTGAAGCTTTCTTT
TRBD2 | TRBJ2-1 | NA | TRBV3-1/TRBV3-2 | CASSQTSVGEQFF | TGTGCCAGCAGCCAAACTAGCGTCGGTGAGCAGTTCTTC
NA | TRBJ2-2 | NA | TRBV11-3 | CASSPGPTAANTGELFF | TGTGCCAGCAGCCCGGGCCCGACAGCGGCGAACACCGGGGAGCTGTTTTTT
TRBD1 | TRBJ1-1 | NA | TRBV19 | CATSGTGNRRTEAFF | TGTGCCACCTCCGGGACAGGAAACCGGCGCACTGAAGCTTTCTTT
NA | TRBJ1-2 | NA | TRBV28 | CATAPGRGIYGYTF | TGTGCCACCGCACCAGGCAGGGGAATTTATGGCTACACCTTC
NA | TRBJ2-1 | NA | TRBV5-1 | CASSEDVSYNEQFF | TGCGCCAGCAGCGAGGATGTGTCGTACAATGAGCAGTTCTTC
NA | TRBJ2-6 | NA | TRBV5-1 | CASSFEGRGANVLTF | TGCGCCAGCAGCTTTGAGGGGCGTGGGGCCAACGTCCTGACTTTC
NA | TRBJ1-2 | NA | TRBV24-1 | CATSDNVGGGYTF | TGTGCCACCAGTGATAACGTAGGAGGTGGCTACACCTTC
NA | TRBJ1-4 | NA | TRBV7-9 | CASSTGHPYEKLFF | TGTGCCAGCAGCACGGGACACCCATATGAAAAACTGTTTTTT
NA | TRBJ1-1 | once | TRBV28 | CASGGGLSEAFF | TGTGCCAGCGGGGGGGGACTATCGGAAGCTTTCTTT
NA | TRBJ1-6 | few | TRBV18 | CASSPGRNSPLHF | TGTGCCAGCTCGCCGGGGCGTAATTCACCCCTCCACTTT
TRBD1 | TRBJ2-5 | NA | TRBV2 | CASSWTGQETQYF | TGTGCCAGCAGTTGGACAGGCCAAGAGACCCAGTACTTC
NA | TRBJ2-3 | NA | TRBV19 | CASSIGTSPTDTQYF | TGTGCCAGTAGTATCGGGACCTCCCCCACAGATACGCAGTATTTT
NA | TRBJ1-2 | NA | TRBV2 | CASSVGTYRMVDGYTF | TGTGCCAGCAGTGTGGGGACCTATCGTATGGTTGATGGCTACACCTTC
TRBD2 | TRBJ2-5 | NA | TRBV7-3 | CASSDTGLAGETQYF | TGTGCCAGCAGCGACACGGGACTAGCGGGAGAGACCCAGTACTTC
NA | TRBJ2-3 | few | TRBV6-4 | CASSDQKTEGPDTQYF | TGTGCCAGCAGTGACCAGAAGACCGAGGGGCCAGATACGCAGTATTTT
TRBD1 | TRBJ1-2 | NA | TRBV10-3 | CAISESGGAGYGYTF | TGTGCCATCAGTGAGTCAGGGGGCGCAGGATATGGCTACACCTTC
TRBD1 | TRBJ1-2 | NA | TRBV27 | CASRRTGDYGYTF | TGTGCCAGCCGGAGGACAGGGGACTATGGCTACACCTTC
TRBD1 | TRBJ2-7 | few | TRBV5-5 | CASSGHRQGEQYF | TGTGCCAGCAGCGGACATAGACAGGGCGAGCAGTACTTC
TRBD1 | TRBJ1-1 | NA | TRBV5-1 | CASSLDRANTEAFF | TGCGCCAGCAGCCTGGACAGGGCAAACACTGAAGCTTTCTTT
TRBD2 | TRBJ2-7 | NA | TRBV7-2 | CASSFSGLVNEQYF | TGTGCCAGCAGCTTCTCGGGACTAGTAAACGAGCAGTACTTC
NA | TRBJ2-2 | NA | TRBV11-2 | CASSLLRGGTGELFF | TGTGCCAGCAGCTTACTCCGGGGTGGCACCGGGGAGCTGTTTTTT
NA | TRBJ1-1 | NA | TRBV9 | CASSVQGNTEAFF | TGTGCCAGCAGCGTCCAGGGAAACACTGAAGCTTTCTTT
NA | TRBJ2-2 | NA | TRBV19 | CAISGTANTGELFF | TGTGCCATCAGCGGGACAGCGAACACCGGGGAGCTGTTTTTT
NA | TRBJ1-2 | NA | TRBV30 | CAWSKRGVGYTF | TGTGCCTGGAGTAAGAGAGGGGTCGGCTACACCTTC
NA | TRBJ2-7 | NA | TRBV6-1 | CASSDRYEQYF | TGTGCCAGCAGTGACCGCTACGAGCAGTACTTC
NA | TRBJ2-7 | NA | TRBV9 | CASSPGAYEQYF | TGTGCCAGCAGCCCCGGAGCCTACGAGCAGTACTTC
TRBD1 | TRBJ1-1 | NA | TRBV6-2/TRBV6-3 | CASSPGTGEVTEAFF | TGTGCCAGCAGCCCTGGGACAGGGGAGGTCACTGAAGCTTTCTTT
NA | TRBJ1-1 | NA | TRBV20-1 | CSASVPGGSTEAFF | TGCAGTGCTAGTGTTCCCGGGGGTAGCACTGAAGCTTTCTTT
NA | TRBJ1-1 | NA | TRBV7-9 | CASRSGQLNTEAFF | TGTGCCAGCAGAAGTGGGCAGCTGAACACTGAAGCTTTCTTT
NA | TRBJ2-1 | NA | TRBV5-1 | CASSLGDFYNEQFF | TGCGCCAGCAGCTTGGGGGATTTCTACAATGAGCAGTTCTTC
TRBD1 | TRBJ1-1 | NA | TRBV19 | CASRGQGYTEAFF | TGTGCCAGTAGGGGACAGGGTTACACTGAAGCTTTCTTT
NA | TRBJ2-1 | NA | TRBV27 | CASSPADGRSDEQFF | TGTGCCAGCAGCCCCGCTGACGGGAGATCCGATGAGCAGTTCTTC
TRBD1 | TRBJ2-3 | NA | TRBV7-2 | CASSPEDRGALGDTQYF | TGTGCCAGCAGCCCCGAGGACAGGGGGGCATTAGGAGATACGCAGTATTTT
NA | TRBJ1-2 | NA | TRBV27 | CASSLGFGENYGYTF | TGTGCCAGCAGCTTAGGGTTTGGGGAAAACTATGGCTACACCTTC